These 14 T cell receptor beta chains originate from one sample sequenced in a study of cytomegalovirus exposure and HLA in healthy donors. The PCR used 60 Vbeta and 13 Jbeta primers. Measured with immunoSEQ multiplex PCR; TCRdb has only the in-frame clones, and not every one. The data show about 190,000 clones, approximately 81% seen once. Input material: PBMCs. The receptors were sampled from a middle-aged man in good health and CMV-seronegative.

V and J are TRBV4-3 and TRBJ1-1, with D possibly matching TRBD1 (5 bases). Germline V gene data show CDR1 as LGHNA and CDR2 as YSLEER. V was trimmed by 0 bases and J by 0 bases, leaving 14 bases between them. This CDR3 spans 17 amino acids. CDR3 residues: CASSQDLGGGVNTEAFF. The DNA of the CDR3 is TGCGCCAGCAGCCAAGATCTGGGGGGTGGGGTGAACACTGAAGCTTTCTTT.

The V and J genes are TRBV5-1 and TRBJ2-1; D gene unclear. V lost 3 bases and J 5 bases, leaving 12 bases between the germline ends. CDR1 SGHRS and CDR2 YFSETQ come from the germline V gene. The CDR3 has 14 residues. The CDR3 coding sequence is TGCGCCAGCAGCTACCGGTATACCAACAATGAGCAGTTCTTC. This encodes CASSYRYTNNEQFF.

The CDR3 bases are TGCGCCAGCAGCTTGGGCGGACAGGCGCCCGTGGGTACGCAGTATTTT. Protein product: CASSLGGQAPVGTQYF. The chain couples TRBV5-1 to TRBJ2-3; the match to TRBD1 covers 7 bases. V dropped 0 bases and J dropped 8; count of bases not matched to a gene: 12. This CDR3 spans 16 amino acids. Looked up from germline, CDR1 is SGHRS and CDR2 is YFSETQ.

The rearrangement links TRBV9 to TRBJ2-3; D possibly corresponds to TRBD2 (5 bases). There are 13 residues in the CDR3. CDR1 is SGDLS and CDR2 is YYNGEE in the germline V gene. V was pared by 3 bases and J by 8 bases, with 13 bases between. The CDR3 DNA is TGTGCCAGCAGCGAAACCGGGGTCCCTACGCAGTATTTT. Its protein is CASSETGVPTQYF.

This clone was counted many times. This rearrangement joins TRBV2 to TRBJ2-7, with 7 nucleotides matching TRBD1. The junction had 7 bases not matched to a gene; V was cut back by 6 bases and J by 5 bases. The CDR3 loop spans 13 amino acids. The germline CDR1 and CDR2 sequences are SNHLY and FYNNEI. The CDR3 region has the DNA TGTGCCAGCAGCTCGGGACAGTTCAACGAGCAGTACTTC. Translated: CASSSGQFNEQYF. The whole variable domain, filled in from reference TRBV2 and TRBJ2-7, reads EPEVTQTPSHQVTQMGQEVILRCVPISNHLYFYWYRQILGQKVEFLVSFYNNEISEKSEIFDDQFSVERPDGSNFTLKIRSTKLEDSAMYFCASSSGQFNEQYFGPGTRLTVT.

The rearrangement links TRBV18 to TRBJ2-1; TRBD1 matches 7 bases. Germline-derived CDR1 and CDR2 are KGHSH and LQKENI. The V segment lost 4 bases and the J segment 9 bases; nucleotides outside the gene matches: 9. This CDR3 contains 14 residues. As DNA, the CDR3 is TGTGCCAGCTCACGCCCTGACAGGGCTGGTGAGCAGTTCTTC. Residues: CASSRPDRAGEQFF.

The chain couples TRBV19 to TRBJ2-2; possibly TRBD2 for D (6 bases). The germline V gene has CDR1 LNHDA and CDR2 SQIVND (reference sequence). The CDR3 runs 14 residues. Trimming stripped 5 bases from V and 5 bases from J, with 12 bases between. The CDR3 DNA is TGTGCCAGTAGTCTATACGGGAGAACCGGGGAGCTGTTTTTT. Translation gives CASSLYGRTGELFF.

This chain links TRBV11-2 with TRBJ2-3, with TRBD1 identical over 12 bases. The ends lost 1 base at V and 3 bases at J; junction bases unmatched: 5. The CDR3 is 17 amino acids. Germline V CDR1 and CDR2: SGHAT, FQNNGV. The CDR3 sequence is CASSLGGQGARTDTQYF. CDR3 DNA: TGTGCCAGCAGCTTAGGGGGACAGGGGGCCCGGACAGATACGCAGTATTTT. Full variable domain (rest looked up from reference TRBV11-2 and TRBJ2-3): EAGVAQSPRYKIIEKRQSVAFWCNPISGHATLYWYQQILGQGPKLLIQFQNNGVVDDSQLPKDRFSAERLKGVDSTLKIQPAKLEDSAVYLCASSLGGQGARTDTQYFGPGTRLTVL.

The chain uses TRBV7-2 and TRBJ2-1, with 8 bases lining up with TRBD1. Germline trimming cut 2 bases from V and 8 bases from J; bases unmatched to any gene: 8. The germline V gene encodes CDR1 SGHTA and CDR2 FQGNSA. This CDR3 is 15 amino acids long. CDR3 region: CASSLFRTGTDEQFF. The CDR3 nucleotides read TGTGCCAGCAGCTTATTCCGGACAGGGACCGATGAGCAGTTCTTC. Full variable domain (rest looked up from reference TRBV7-2 and TRBJ2-1): GAGVSQSPSNKVTEKGKDVELRCDPISGHTALYWYRQSLGQGLEFLIYFQGNSAPDKSGLPSDRFSAERTGGSVSTLTIQRTQQEDSAVYLCASSLFRTGTDEQFFGPGTRLTVL.

This rearrangement joins TRBV7-8 to TRBJ1-5, with a tentative D call TRBD1 (5 bases). Trimming left V 1 base short and J 3 bases short, with 10 bases between. This CDR3 has 15 amino acids. Germline V gene data show CDR1 as SGHVS and CDR2 as FQNEAQ. The CDR3 here is CASSLGTGDNQPQHF. CDR3 DNA: TGTGCCAGCAGCTTAGGGACGGGGGACAATCAGCCCCAGCATTTT.

The CDR3 protein is CASMGTGGSETQYF. CDR3 nucleotide sequence: TGTGCCAGCATGGGGACAGGGGGCTCGGAGACCCAGTACTTC. The V call is TRBV7-2, the J call TRBJ2-5, with TRBD1 matching over 12 bases. Germline lookup yields CDR1 SGHTA and CDR2 FQGNSA. The CDR3 extends over 14 amino acids. Germline trimming cut 7 bases from V and 5 bases from J; bases unmatched to any gene: 5.

The J gene is TRBJ2-7, the V gene TRBV5-1; TRBD1 matches at 7 bases. V lost 4 bases to trimming and J lost 4 bases; unmatched junction nucleotides: 8. This CDR3 comprises 14 residues. Germline V gene lookup returns CDR1 SGHRS and CDR2 YFSETQ. The CDR3 bases are TGCGCCAGCAGCCTCCTAGGACAGGAATACGAGCAGTACTTC. Translation gives CASSLLGQEYEQYF.

This clone has only one observation. This chain joins TRBV2 and TRBJ1-4, with 10 bases aligning to TRBD1. The CDR3 totals 14 residues. The V segment lost 6 bases and the J segment 11 bases; nucleotides outside the gene matches: 9. Germline V gives CDR1 SNHLY, CDR2 FYNNEI. The CDR3: CASSRDRGPGKLFF. The CDR3, as DNA: TGTGCCAGCAGCCGGGACAGGGGCCCGGGGAAACTGTTTTTT.

The V gene is TRBV6-4, the J gene TRBJ2-7, with a weak D call TRBD2 (6 bases). The CDR3 covers 14 residues. Germline CDR1 reads MRHNA; CDR2 reads SNTAGT. V was trimmed by 5 bases and J by 3 bases, leaving 14 bases between them. The CDR3: CASSPNRDFYEQYF. The CDR3 nucleotides are TGTGCCAGCAGTCCAAACCGGGACTTCTACGAGCAGTACTTC.